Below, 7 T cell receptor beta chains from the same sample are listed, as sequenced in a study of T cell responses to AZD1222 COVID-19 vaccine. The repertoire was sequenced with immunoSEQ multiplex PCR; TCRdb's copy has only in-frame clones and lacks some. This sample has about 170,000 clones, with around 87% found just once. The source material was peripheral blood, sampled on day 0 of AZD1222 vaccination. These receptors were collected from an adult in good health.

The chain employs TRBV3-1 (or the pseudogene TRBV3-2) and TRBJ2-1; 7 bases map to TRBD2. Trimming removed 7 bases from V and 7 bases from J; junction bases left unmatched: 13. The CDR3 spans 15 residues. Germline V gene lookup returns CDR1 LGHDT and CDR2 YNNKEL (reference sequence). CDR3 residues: CASTQPGLQKNEQFF. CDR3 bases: TGTGCCAGCACCCAGCCGGGACTACAAAAAAATGAGCAGTTCTTC.

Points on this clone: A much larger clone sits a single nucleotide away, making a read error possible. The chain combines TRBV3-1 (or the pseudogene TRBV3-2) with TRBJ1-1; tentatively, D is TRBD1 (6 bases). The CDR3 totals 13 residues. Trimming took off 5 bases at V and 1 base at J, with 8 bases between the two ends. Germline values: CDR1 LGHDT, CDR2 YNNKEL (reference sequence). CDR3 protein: CASSLGGNTEAFF. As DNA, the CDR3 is TGTGCCAGCAGCTTAGGGGGGAACACTGAAGCTTTCTTT.

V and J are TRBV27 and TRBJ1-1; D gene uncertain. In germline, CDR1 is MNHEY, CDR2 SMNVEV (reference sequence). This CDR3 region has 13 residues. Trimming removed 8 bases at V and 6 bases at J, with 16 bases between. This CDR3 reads CASGQVGRPEAFF. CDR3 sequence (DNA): TGTGCCAGCGGCCAGGTGGGTCGGCCTGAAGCTTTCTTT.

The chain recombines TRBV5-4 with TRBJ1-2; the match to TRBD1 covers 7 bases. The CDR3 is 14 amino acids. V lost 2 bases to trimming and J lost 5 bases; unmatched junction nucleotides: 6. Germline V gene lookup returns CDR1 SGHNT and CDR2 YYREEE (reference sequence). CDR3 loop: CASSFGTASYGYTF. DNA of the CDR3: TGTGCCAGCAGCTTTGGGACAGCTTCTTATGGCTACACCTTC.

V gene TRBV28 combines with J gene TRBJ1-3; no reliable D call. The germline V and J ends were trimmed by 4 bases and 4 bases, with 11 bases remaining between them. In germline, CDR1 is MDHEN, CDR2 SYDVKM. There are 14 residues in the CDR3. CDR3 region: CASSSRVEGNTIYF. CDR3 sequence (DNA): TGTGCCAGCAGTTCTCGGGTGGAAGGAAACACCATATATTTT.

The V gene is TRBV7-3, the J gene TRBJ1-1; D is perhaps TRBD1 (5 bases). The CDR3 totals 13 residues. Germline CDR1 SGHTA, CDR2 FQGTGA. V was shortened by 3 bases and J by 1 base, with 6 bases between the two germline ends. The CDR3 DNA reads TGTGCCAGCAGCTTTCAGGGGAACACTGAAGCTTTCTTT. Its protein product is CASSFQGNTEAFF.

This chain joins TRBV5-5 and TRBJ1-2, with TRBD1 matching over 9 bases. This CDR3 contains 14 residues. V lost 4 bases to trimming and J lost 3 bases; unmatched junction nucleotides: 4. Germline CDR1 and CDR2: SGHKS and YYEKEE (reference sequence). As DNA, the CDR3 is TGTGCCAGCAGCCCGGGACAGGGCTACTATGGCTACACCTTC. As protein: CASSPGQGYYGYTF. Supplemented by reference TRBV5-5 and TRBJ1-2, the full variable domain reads DAGVTQSPTHLIKTRGQQVTLRCSPISGHKSVSWYQQVLGQGPQFIFQYYEKEERGRGNFPDRFSARQFPNYSSELNVNALLLGDSALYLCASSPGQGYYGYTFGSGTRLTVV.